This T cell receptor beta chain was captured in a study of T-cell reconstitution after alpha-beta-depleted transplantation in children (dated by TCRdb to the mid-2010s). Regarding the complete study: Using TCR repertoire profiling, the study quantitatively followed how T-cell immune reconstitution unfolded in children after TCRalphabeta/CD19-depleted allogeneic hematopoietic cell transplantation.

Libraries were prepared through PCR. The run used an Illumina HiSeq 2500. To normalize quantification of the TCRbeta repertoire, the TCR libraries were built with molecular barcoding that relied on unique molecular identifiers. TCRdb redid the processing of the public reads, applying fastp at Q25 and MiXCR, and retained in-frame beta chains. Here each entry gathers all rows of one CDR3 protein and keeps the most common genes and DNA. This sample comprises 150,000 to 250,000 distinct CDR3 sequences, about 14% of them detected only once. The ten largest clones represent about 13% of the sample. V and J lose 4 bases and 2 bases, and a span of 15 bases separates them. Its CDR3 holds 15 amino acids, cysteine through phenylalanine. The CDR3 DNA has 45 bases and is translated from base 1. Per the germline V gene, MNHEY is the CDR1 and SVGAGI is the CDR2. As concerns this clonotype: Its antigen specificity is not known. Within one base of it there is no much larger clone, and no base qualities were kept.

This sequence was found in a human donor who donated a stem cell graft to a child with acute lymphoblastic leukemia. Recombination connected TRBV6-5 to TRBJ2-7; the D region possibly corresponds to TRBD2 (6 bases align). Sequenced here: PBMCs from the stem cell graft donor, sampled from the stem cell graft. The CDR3 protein is CASSSTRGGTYEQYF. The nucleotide sequence is given as TGTGCCAGCAGTTCAACTCGCGGAGGGACCTACGAGCAGTACTTC.